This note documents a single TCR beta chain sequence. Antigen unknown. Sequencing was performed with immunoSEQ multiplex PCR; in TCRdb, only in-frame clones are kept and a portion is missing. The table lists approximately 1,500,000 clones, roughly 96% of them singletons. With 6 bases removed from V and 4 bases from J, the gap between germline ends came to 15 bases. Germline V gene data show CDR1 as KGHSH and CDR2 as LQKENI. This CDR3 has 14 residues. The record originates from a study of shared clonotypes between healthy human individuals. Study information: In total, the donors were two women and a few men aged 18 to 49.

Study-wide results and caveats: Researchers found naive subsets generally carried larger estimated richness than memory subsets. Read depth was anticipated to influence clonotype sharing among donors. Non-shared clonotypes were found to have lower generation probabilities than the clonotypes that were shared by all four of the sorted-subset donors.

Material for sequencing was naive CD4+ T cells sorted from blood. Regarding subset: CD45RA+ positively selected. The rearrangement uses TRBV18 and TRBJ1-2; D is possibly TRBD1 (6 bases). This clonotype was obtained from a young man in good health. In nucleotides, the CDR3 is TGTGCCAGCTCCAGGACAGAGCAATCCTATGGCTACACCTTC. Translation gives CASSRTEQSYGYTF.